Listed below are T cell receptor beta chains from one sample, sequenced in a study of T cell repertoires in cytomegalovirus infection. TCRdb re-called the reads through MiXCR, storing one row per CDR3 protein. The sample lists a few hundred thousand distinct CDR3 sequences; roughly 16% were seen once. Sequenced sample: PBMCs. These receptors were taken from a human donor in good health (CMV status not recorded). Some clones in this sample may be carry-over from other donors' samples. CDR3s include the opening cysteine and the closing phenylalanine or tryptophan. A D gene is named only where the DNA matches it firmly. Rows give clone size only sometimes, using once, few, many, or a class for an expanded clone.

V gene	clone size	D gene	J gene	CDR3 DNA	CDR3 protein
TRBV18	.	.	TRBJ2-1	TGTGCCAGCGCATCCCGCGCCGTCTACAATGAGCAGTTCTTC	CASASRAVYNEQFF
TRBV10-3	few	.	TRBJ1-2	TGTGCCATCAGTGAGTCGGGAGGCTCGATTAACTATGGCTACACCTTC	CAISESGGSINYGYTF
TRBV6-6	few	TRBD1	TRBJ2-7	TGTGCCAGCAGCAGTGGAATGACAGGGTGGGACTACGAGCAGTACTTC	CASSSGMTGWDYEQYF
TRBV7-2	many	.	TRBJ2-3	TGTGCCAGCAGACCTACTAGCTTCCGCACAGATACGCAGTATTTT	CASRPTSFRTDTQYF
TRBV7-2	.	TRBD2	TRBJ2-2	TGTGCCAGCAGCTTAGCCGGAGCCAGGGAGGGGCTGTTTTTT	CASSLAGAREGLFF
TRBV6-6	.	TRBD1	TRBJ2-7	TGTGCCAGCAGTTACTCGATAAGTCTAGGACAGGGATATTCCGCACCCTACGAGCAGTACTTC	CASSYSISLGQGYSAPYEQYF
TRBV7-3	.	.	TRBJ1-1	TGTGCCAGCAGCTTAATACCCGTTCACCCCGGGAACACTGAAGCTTTCTTT	CASSLIPVHPGNTEAFF
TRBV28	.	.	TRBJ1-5	TGTGCCAGCAGTTTATCTTCCGATCAGCCCCAGCATTTT	CASSLSSDQPQHF
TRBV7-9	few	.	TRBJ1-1	TGTGCCAGCAGCTTAGAGGCAGCGAACACTGAAGCTTTCTTT	CASSLEAANTEAFF
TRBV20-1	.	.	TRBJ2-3	TGCAGTGCTAGACCCTGGGTAGTCACAGATACGCAGTATTTT	CSARPWVVTDTQYF
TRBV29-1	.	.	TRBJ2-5	TGCAGCGTTGAAGATGTTGGGCAGCTTAGAGAGACCCAGTACTTC	CSVEDVGQLRETQYF
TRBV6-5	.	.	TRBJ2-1	TGTGCCAGCAGTTACTTTGGGGACAACAACAATGAGCAGTTCTTC	CASSYFGDNNNEQFF
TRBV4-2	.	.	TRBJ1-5	TGTGCCAGCAGCCAAGATCTTCAGGGTGTGCAGCCCCAGCATTTT	CASSQDLQGVQPQHF
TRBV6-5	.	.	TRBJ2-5	TGTGCCAGCAGTGCCGACTACGCTCGGGAGACCCAGTACTTC	CASSADYARETQYF
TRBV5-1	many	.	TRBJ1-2	TGCGCCAGCAGCTTGGACAGAAGTAGAACGGGCTACACCTTC	CASSLDRSRTGYTF
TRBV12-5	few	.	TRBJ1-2	TGTGCTAGTGGTTTGACACCAGGGGCCGAATACTATGGCTACACCTTC	CASGLTPGAEYYGYTF
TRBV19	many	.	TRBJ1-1	TGTGCCAGTAGTATAGTTTCGGGAACTGAAGCTTTCTTT	CASSIVSGTEAFF
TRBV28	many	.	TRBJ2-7	TGTGCCAGCAGTTCCGCCGTCTTTTCCTACGAGCAGTACTTC	CASSSAVFSYEQYF
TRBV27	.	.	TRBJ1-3	TGTGCCAGCAGTTTCGGTCCATCTGGAAACACCATATATTTT	CASSFGPSGNTIYF
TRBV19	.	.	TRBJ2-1	TGTGCCAGTAAGGGGGGGGTCTCCTACAATGAGCAGTTCTTC	CASKGGVSYNEQFF
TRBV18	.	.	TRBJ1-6	TGTGCCAGCTCACGTGGGGCTAGCTCCTATAATTCACCCCTCCACTTT	CASSRGASSYNSPLHF
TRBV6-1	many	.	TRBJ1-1	TGTGCCAGCACTTCGCTGGACTTTCCCGGGGGCATGAACACTGAAGCTTTCTTT	CASTSLDFPGGMNTEAFF
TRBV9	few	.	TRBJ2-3	TGTGCCAGCAGCGTAGGAGCGGGCGCTAACACAGATACGCAGTATTTT	CASSVGAGANTDTQYF
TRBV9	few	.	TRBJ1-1	TGTGCCAGCAGCGTATCAGGGTCGAACACTGAAGCTTTCTTT	CASSVSGSNTEAFF
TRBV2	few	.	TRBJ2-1	TGTGCCAGCAGTGAATTTCGAGGGCCTGAGCAGTTCTTC	CASSEFRGPEQFF
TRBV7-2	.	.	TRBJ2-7	TGTGCCAGCAGCCCGAGACTAGGCCTCTACGAGCAGTACTTC	CASSPRLGLYEQYF
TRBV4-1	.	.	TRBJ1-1	TGCGCCAGCAGCGACCGGACCAGGAACACTGAAGCTTTCTTT	CASSDRTRNTEAFF
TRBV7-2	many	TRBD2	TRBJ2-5	TGTGCCAGCACGGGGGGGATCCAAGAGACCCAGTACTTC	CASTGGIQETQYF
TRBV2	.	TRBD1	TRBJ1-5	TGTGCCAGCAGTCTTCTAGGGGGCCCAAGCAATCAGCCCCAGCATTTT	CASSLLGGPSNQPQHF
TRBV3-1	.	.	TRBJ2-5	TGTGCCAGCAGCCATGACCGTACGCAAGAGACCCAGTACTTC	CASSHDRTQETQYF
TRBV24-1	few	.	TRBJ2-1	TGTGCCACCAGTGATTTAGGGGGGAATGAGCAGTTCTTC	CATSDLGGNEQFF
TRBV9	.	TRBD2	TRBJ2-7	TGTGCCAGCAGCGTAGCGAGCGGGGGGGCTTGGGAGCAGTACTTC	CASSVASGGAWEQYF
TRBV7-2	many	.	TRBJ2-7	TGTGCCAGCAGCTTCTACCAACTCGGACAGCTTCCCACCTACGAGCAGTACTTC	CASSFYQLGQLPTYEQYF
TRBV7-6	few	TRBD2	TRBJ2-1	TGTGCCAGCAGCTTAGGGGTGCGGGGGGCGAGAAACAATGAGCAGTTCTTC	CASSLGVRGARNNEQFF
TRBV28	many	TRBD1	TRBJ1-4	TGTGCCAGCAGTTTAGGAGGACAGGGCTTTGAAAAACTGTTTTTT	CASSLGGQGFEKLFF
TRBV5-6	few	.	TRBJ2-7	TGTGCCAGCAGCCGCCCACCACTACGCAGGGCAAGCTCCTACGAGCAGTACTTC	CASSRPPLRRASSYEQYF
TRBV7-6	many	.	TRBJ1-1	TGTGCCAGCAGCCCTGAACCGGGCCCCGAGCCCACTGAAGCTTTCTTT	CASSPEPGPEPTEAFF
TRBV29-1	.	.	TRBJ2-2	TGCAGCGTTGAAGGGACGGGAGCCGGGGAGCTGTTTTTT	CSVEGTGAGELFF
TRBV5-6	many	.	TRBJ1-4	TGTGCCAGCAGCTTAACCGGGACGGCAAATGAAAAACTGTTTTTT	CASSLTGTANEKLFF
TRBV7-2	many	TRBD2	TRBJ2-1	TGTGCCAGCAGCTTAGTGGGCAGCGGGGGAGGTGAGCAGTTCTTC	CASSLVGSGGGEQFF
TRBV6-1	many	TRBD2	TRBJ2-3	TGTGCCAGCAGTGAAGGGACTAGACCCACAGATACGCAGTATTTT	CASSEGTRPTDTQYF
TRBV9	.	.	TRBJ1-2	TGTGCCAGCAGCGTAGAGCCTCAGAGCTATGGCTACACCTTC	CASSVEPQSYGYTF
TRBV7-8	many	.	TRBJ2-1	TGTGCCAGCAGCTTAGCGTCGGGGGGCTCTCAGTTCTTC	CASSLASGGSQFF
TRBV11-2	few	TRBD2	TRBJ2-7	TGTGCCAGCAGCCAGCGGGGGGGATTCCTCTACGAGCAGTACTTC	CASSQRGGFLYEQYF
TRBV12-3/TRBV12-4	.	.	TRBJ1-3	TGTGCCAGCAGCCTGGGTCAGGCAAACACCATATATTTT	CASSLGQANTIYF
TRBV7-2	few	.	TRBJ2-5	TGTGCCAGCAGCTCCCGGGCCCCGGAGACCCAGTACTTC	CASSSRAPETQYF
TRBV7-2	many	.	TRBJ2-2	TGTGCCAGCAGCTTTACTAGGTTGAACACCGGGGAGCTGTTTTTT	CASSFTRLNTGELFF
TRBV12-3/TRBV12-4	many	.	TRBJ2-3	TGTGCCAGCAGTATAAGGGATAGCACAGATACGCAGTATTTT	CASSIRDSTDTQYF
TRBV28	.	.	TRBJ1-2	TGTGCCAGCAGTTCGCCTATGGATGGGGCGTCCGGCTACACCTTC	CASSSPMDGASGYTF
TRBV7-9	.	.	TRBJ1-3	TGTGCCAGCAGCGGAAGGGACGAACGCTCTGGAAACACCATATATTTT	CASSGRDERSGNTIYF
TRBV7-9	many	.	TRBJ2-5	TGTGCCAGCAGCTCTGGACGGAACCAAGAGACCCAGTACTTC	CASSSGRNQETQYF
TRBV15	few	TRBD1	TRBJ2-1	TGTGCCACCAGCATGGGACAGGGGATAGTTGAGCAGTTCTTC	CATSMGQGIVEQFF
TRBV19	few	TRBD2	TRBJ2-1	TGTGCCAGTAGTATTGGGGGGGTCCGCTCCTACAATGAGCAGTTCTTC	CASSIGGVRSYNEQFF
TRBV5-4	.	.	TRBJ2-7	TGTGCCAGCAGCAAGGGACTTGGGGACACCTACGAGCAGTACTTC	CASSKGLGDTYEQYF
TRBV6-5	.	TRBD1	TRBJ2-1	TGTGCCAGCAGTTACTGGGGGACAGACAATGAGCAGTTCTTC	CASSYWGTDNEQFF
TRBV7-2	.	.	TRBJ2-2	TGTGCCAGCAGCTCGGGGACGGGCATAAACACCGGGGAGCTGTTTTTT	CASSSGTGINTGELFF
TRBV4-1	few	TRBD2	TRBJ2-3	TGCGCCAGCAGCCAATCTACTAGCGGGGGGAGCACAGATACGCAGTATTTT	CASSQSTSGGSTDTQYF
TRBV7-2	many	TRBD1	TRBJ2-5	TGTGCCAGCAGCCCGGGACAGTACCCCCAAGAGACCCAGTACTTC	CASSPGQYPQETQYF
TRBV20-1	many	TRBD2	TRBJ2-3	TGCAGTGCTAGAGGGTTGGCCTGGGGGGGAAATCCTAGCACAGATACGCAGTATTTT	CSARGLAWGGNPSTDTQYF
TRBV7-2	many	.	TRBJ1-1	TGTGCCAGCAGTCCAGGGAGGAGAACTGAAGCTTTCTTT	CASSPGRRTEAFF